This T cell receptor (beta chain) was identified during a study of T-cell memory formation after mild COVID-19. Overall study context: Largely donor-specific sequence clusters came from two donors. Study-level results: Memory from before infection featured some responding clones, which suggests cross-reactive memory joined. Contracting CD4+ clones were located mainly in CM and EM, and CD8+ clones in EMRA.

This clonotype has a single count. The antigen is unknown. TCRdb re-called the 5' RACE reads through MiXCR, storing one row per CDR3 protein. The table shows about 560,000 distinct CDR3 sequences, with around 15% occurring only once. Unmatched junction bases numbered 9, after V lost 4 bases and J lost 5 bases. The CDR3 is 14 residues long. The germline CDR1 and CDR2 sequences are SQVTM and ANQGSEA. The sample consisted of PBMCs or a T cell subset sorted from them (not recorded which). The gene calls are TRBV29-1 and TRBJ2-7, with 9 positions matching TRBD2. The sequence derives from an adult woman who had mild COVID-19 (a few samples of this study predate the infection). Cell type and time point are not known. The CDR3 DNA reads as TGCAGCGTTGCAGGACTAGCGAGGTCGGACGAGCAGTACTTC. Residues: CSVAGLARSDEQYF.